This T cell receptor beta chain came from a study of blood T cell repertoires in COVID-19. V gave up 3 bases and J gave up 0 bases, with 9 bases separating them. The CDR3 covers 16 residues. Germline V gene data show CDR1 as SGHVS and CDR2 as FNYEAQ. Methods used by the authors: Reference gene primer amplification in the assay estimated nucleated cell counts. TCRdb keeps only in-frame clones here, not all; method: immunoSEQ multiplex PCR. Clone size and V and J calls were adopted from that table, with D and trimming inferred from the DNA. The sample yields about 190,000 clones, 80% to 95% seen once. This chain joins TRBV7-6 and TRBJ2-6, with a tentative D call TRBD2 (6 bases). Input material: peripheral blood. The clonotype was recovered from a man in his fifties or sixties with acute or convalescent COVID-19. The DNA of the CDR3 is TGTGCCAGCAGCTTTGGGAGGTACTCTGGGGCCAACGTCCTGACTTTC. It specifies CASSFGRYSGANVLTF. Combining the CDR3 with reference TRBV7-6 and TRBJ2-6 gives the whole variable domain GAGVSQSPRYKVTKRGQDVALRCDPISGHVSLYWYRQALGQGPEFLTYFNYEAQQDKSGLPNDRFSAERPEGSISTLTIQRTEQRDSAMYRCASSFGRYSGANVLTFGAGSRLTVL.